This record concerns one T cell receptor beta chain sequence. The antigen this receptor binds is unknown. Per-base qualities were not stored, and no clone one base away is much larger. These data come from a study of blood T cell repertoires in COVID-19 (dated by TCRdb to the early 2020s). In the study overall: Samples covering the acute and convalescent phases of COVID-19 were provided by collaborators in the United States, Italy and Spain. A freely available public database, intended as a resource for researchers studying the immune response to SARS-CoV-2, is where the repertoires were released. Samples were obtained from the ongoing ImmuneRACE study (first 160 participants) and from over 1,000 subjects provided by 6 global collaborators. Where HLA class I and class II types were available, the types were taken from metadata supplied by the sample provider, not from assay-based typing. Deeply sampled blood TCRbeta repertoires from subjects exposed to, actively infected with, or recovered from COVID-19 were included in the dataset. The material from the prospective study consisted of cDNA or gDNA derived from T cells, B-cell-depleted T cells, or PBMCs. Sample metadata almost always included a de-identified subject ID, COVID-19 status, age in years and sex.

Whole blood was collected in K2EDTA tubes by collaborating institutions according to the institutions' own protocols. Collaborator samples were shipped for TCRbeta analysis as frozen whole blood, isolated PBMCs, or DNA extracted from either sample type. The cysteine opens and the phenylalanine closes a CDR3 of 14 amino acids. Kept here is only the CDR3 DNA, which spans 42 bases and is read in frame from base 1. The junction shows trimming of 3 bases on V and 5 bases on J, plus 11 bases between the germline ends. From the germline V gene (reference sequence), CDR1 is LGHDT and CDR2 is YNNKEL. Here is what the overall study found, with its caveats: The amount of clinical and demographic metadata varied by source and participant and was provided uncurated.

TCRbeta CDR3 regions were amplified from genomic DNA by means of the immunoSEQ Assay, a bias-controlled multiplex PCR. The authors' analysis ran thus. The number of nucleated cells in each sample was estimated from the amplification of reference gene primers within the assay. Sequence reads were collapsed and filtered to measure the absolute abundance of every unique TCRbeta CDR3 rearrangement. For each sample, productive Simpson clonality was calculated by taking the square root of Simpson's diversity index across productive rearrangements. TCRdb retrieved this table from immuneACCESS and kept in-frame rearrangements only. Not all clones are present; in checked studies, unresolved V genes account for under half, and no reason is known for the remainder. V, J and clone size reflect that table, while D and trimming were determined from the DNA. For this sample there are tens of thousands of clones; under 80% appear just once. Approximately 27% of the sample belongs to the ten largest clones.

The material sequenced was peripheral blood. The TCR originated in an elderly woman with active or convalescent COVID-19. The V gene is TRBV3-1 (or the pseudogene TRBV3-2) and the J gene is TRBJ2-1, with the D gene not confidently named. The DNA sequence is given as TGTGCCAGCAGCCATCTTCTACCCAACAATGAGCAGTTCTTC. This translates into CASSHLLPNNEQFF.